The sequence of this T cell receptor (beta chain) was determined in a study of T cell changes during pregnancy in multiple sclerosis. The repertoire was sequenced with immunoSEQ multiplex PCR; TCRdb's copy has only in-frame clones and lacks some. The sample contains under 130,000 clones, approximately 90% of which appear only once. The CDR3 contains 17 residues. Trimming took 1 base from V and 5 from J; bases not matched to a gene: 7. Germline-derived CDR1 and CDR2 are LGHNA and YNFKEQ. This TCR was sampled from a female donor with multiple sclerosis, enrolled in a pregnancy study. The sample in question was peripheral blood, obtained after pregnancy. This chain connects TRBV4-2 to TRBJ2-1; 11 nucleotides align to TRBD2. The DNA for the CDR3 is TGTGCCAGCAGCCAAGTCATTAGCGGGAGGGATAACAATGAGCAGTTCTTC. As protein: CASSQVISGRDNNEQFF.